This T cell receptor (beta chain) was identified during a study of radiotherapy plus CTLA-4 blockade in lung cancer. Study overall: Among all patients, around 19% showed objective responses, while approximately 30% had disease control. General study results and limits: Clones of tumor-derived TCRs expanded in blood after radiotherapy plus ipilimumab. Early shifts in blood T cell clones, with interferon-beta, reportedly predicted response best.

Treatment of patients with chemo-refractory metastatic non-small-cell lung cancer consisted of focal radiation plus CTLA-4 blockade with ipilimumab. The protocol was immunoSEQ multiplex PCR, while the TCRdb copy is restricted to in-frame clones and leaves out a portion. This table has some 100,000 clones, about four fifths appearing once. This clone appeared a few times. The antigen is undetermined. This CDR3 contains 15 residues. Looked up from germline, CDR1 is SGHNT and CDR2 is YYREEE (reference sequence). Trimming took 2 bases from V and 2 from J, leaving 10 bases between them. The clonotype comes from a human donor with non-small cell lung cancer who had a partial response to radiotherapy plus ipilimumab. The V and J genes are TRBV5-4 and TRBJ2-2; possibly TRBD1 for D (5 bases). The material was peripheral blood, obtained from a patient treated with radiotherapy plus ipilimumab. CDR3 coding DNA: TGTGCCAGCAGCTTAGACAGTTCCAACACCGGGGAGCTGTTTTTT. Its translation is CASSLDSSNTGELFF.